These 10 T cell receptor beta chains were sequenced from one sample in a study of CD8 T cells in ankylosing spondylitis. Via MiXCR, TCRdb re-called the 5' RACE reads, giving one row per CDR3 protein. Among fewer than 750,000 distinct CDR3 sequences listed, around 19% were seen once. Study-wide results and limits: Characteristic, it appeared, of ankylosing spondylitis blood was a TCR beta motif of several highly homologous variants.

These TCRs are of unknown antigen specificity. The sample was blood, either unsorted or a sorted T cell fraction (not recorded which). The receptors stem from a male donor with ankylosing spondylitis.

This clonotype was seen a few times. The CDR3, as DNA: TGTGCCAGCTCTCTGACACCAGCTTCGAACACCGGGGAGCTGTTTTTT. It yields the protein CASSLTPASNTGELFF. The chain employs TRBV18 and TRBJ2-2; D call uncertain. CDR3 length: 16 amino acids. Germline V gene sequence: CDR1 KGHSH, CDR2 LQKENI. V lost 6 bases and J lost 0, with 14 bases in between.

In its sample, this clonotype was seen many times. The junction departs from the called germline gene at one end, perhaps through a read error. The rearrangement links TRBV27 to TRBJ2-2, with D possibly being TRBD2 (5 bases). Germline values: CDR1 MNHEY, CDR2 SMNVEV (reference sequence). CDR3 size: 14 residues. The chain's CDR3 is CASSLLGRTGELFF. As DNA, the CDR3 is TGCGCCAGCAGCTTACTAGGGCGGACCGGGGAGCTGTTTTTT.

V and J are TRBV20-1 and TRBJ2-5; D remains ambiguous. Germline CDR1 is DFQATT and CDR2 is SNEGSKA (reference sequence). Trimming left V 5 bases short and J 5 bases short, with 6 bases between. The CDR3 runs to 10 residues. The CDR3 sequence is CSAGRETQYF. As DNA, the CDR3 is TGCAGTGCTGGGCGGGAGACCCAGTACTTC.

CDR3 DNA sequence: TGTGCCAGCAGCCTTCGCCTGGGGGGAGGCTCTGGGGCCAACGTCCTGACTTTC. Amino acids: CASSLRLGGGSGANVLTF. V is TRBV11-2 and J is TRBJ2-6; D may be TRBD2 (6 bases). The length of the CDR3 is 18 residues. The germline V and J ends were trimmed by 5 bases and 0 bases, with 17 bases remaining between them. The germline V gene has CDR1 SGHAT and CDR2 FQNNGV. The complete variable domain, with remaining parts taken from reference TRBV11-2 and TRBJ2-6, reads EAGVAQSPRYKIIEKRQSVAFWCNPISGHATLYWYQQILGQGPKLLIQFQNNGVVDDSQLPKDRFSAERLKGVDSTLKIQPAKLEDSAVYLCASSLRLGGGSGANVLTFGAGSRLTVL.

The V gene is TRBV5-1, the J gene TRBJ2-7; 8 nucleotides match TRBD1. Germline V gives CDR1 SGHRS, CDR2 YFSETQ. The length of the CDR3 is 15 residues. Trimming at V came to 2 bases and at J to 4 bases, leaving 8 bases not matched to a gene. CDR3 in amino acids: CASSFAAGGVYEQYF. The CDR3 bases are TGCGCCAGCAGCTTCGCGGCAGGGGGCGTGTACGAGCAGTACTTC. Using reference TRBV5-1 and TRBJ2-7 for the parts outside the CDR3, the full variable domain is KAGVTQTPRYLIKTRGQQVTLSCSPISGHRSVSWYQQTPGQGLQFLFEYFSETQRNKGNFPGRFSGRQFSNSRSEMNVSTLELGDSALYLCASSFAAGGVYEQYFGPGTRLTVT.

The chain recombines TRBV18 with TRBJ2-5; no firm D call. Trimming took 2 bases from V and 3 from J, leaving 7 bases between them. This CDR3 has 13 residues. Germline V CDR1 and CDR2: KGHSH, LQKENI. Written as DNA, the CDR3 is TGTGCCAGCTCACCAAACCGAGAAGAGACCCAGTACTTC. Amino acids: CASSPNREETQYF.

The genes are TRBV6-6 and TRBJ1-4, with 7 positions matching TRBD1. V trimming: 7 bases; J trimming: 7 bases; junction bases outside the gene matches: 6. Germline values: CDR1 MNHNY, CDR2 SVGAGI (reference sequence). This CDR3 comprises 13 residues. The CDR3 region is CASTGTEGEKLFF. The CDR3 DNA reads as TGTGCCAGCACCGGGACAGAGGGTGAAAAACTGTTTTTT.

This clonotype was picked up a small number of times. This sequence joins TRBV4-3 and TRBJ2-2; D remains ambiguous. Trimming shortened V by 1 base and J by 0 bases, and 9 bases separated the two germline ends. The germline V gene encodes CDR1 LGHNA and CDR2 YSLEER. This CDR3 has 16 residues. CDR3 bases: TGCGCCAGCAGCCAAGGGGGTAGGCCGAACACCGGGGAGCTGTTTTTT. Amino acids: CASSQGGRPNTGELFF.

This clonotype has a handful of counts. This chain joins TRBV3-1 and TRBJ2-5; D might be TRBD2 (5 bases). The CDR3 totals 14 residues. Trimming removed 5 bases at V and 5 bases at J, with 15 bases between. Germline V gene sequence: CDR1 LGHDT, CDR2 YNNKEL (reference sequence). For the CDR3, the DNA is TGTGCCAGCAGCTCGCAGCGGTTCCACGAGACCCAGTACTTC. It specifies CASSSQRFHETQYF.

This clonotype was observed a few times. The V and J genes are TRBV12-3 or TRBV12-4 and TRBJ2-3, with D perhaps given as TRBD1 or TRBD2 (5 bases each). The CDR3 length is 15 residues. Trimming took 4 bases from V and 0 from J, leaving 11 bases between them. CDR3 sequence (DNA): TGTGCCAGCAGTTCGGGACGGCCTAGCACAGATACGCAGTATTTT. Protein product: CASSSGRPSTDTQYF.